This T cell receptor beta chain was recovered during a study of identical twins. TCRdb ran MiXCR on the 5' RACE reads and lists one entry per CDR3 protein. The table includes approximately 690,000 distinct CDR3 sequences, around 6.1% detected once. Germline assignment: CDR1 ENHRY and CDR2 SYGVKD. The CDR3 is made up of 16 amino acids. Losses at the gene ends were 4 bases for V and 0 bases for J; bases not matched to a gene: 7. As for this clonotype: Its antigen is unidentified.

Whole-study results and caveats: Zero-insertion analyses could be partly confounded by invariant MAIT and iNKT cells. Low generation-probability sequences were in excess among twin-shared out-of-frame alpha sequences.

With no exceptions, donors were healthy Caucasians. The sample was naive T cells sorted from blood. This rearrangement joins TRBV10-3 to TRBJ2-3, with 7 bases that match TRBD2. The TCR sequence derives from a man between 18 and 35 years old in good health. CDR3 protein: CAISVSGIASTDTQYF. The CDR3, as DNA: TGTGCCATCAGTGTCAGCGGGATCGCTAGCACAGATACGCAGTATTTT.